This is a list of T cell receptor beta chains from one sample in a study of circulating CD8 cells and anti-PD-1 response in melanoma. TCRdb reprocessed the reads with MiXCR, giving one entry per CDR3 protein. The sample lists 500 to 650 distinct CDR3 sequences, 3.5% to 4.5% seen once, with roughly 18% in the top ten. The material sequenced was CD8+ T cells from PBMCs, taken at baseline or after one month of anti-PD-1 therapy (not recorded which). The receptors stem from a human donor with melanoma. CDR3s include the opening cysteine and the closing phenylalanine or tryptophan. Fields, in order: clone size, V gene, J gene, D gene, CDR3 protein, CDR3 DNA. D genes are given only for firm matches. A row's size may be missing; if present it is once, few, many or a size class.

>few|TRBV12-3/TRBV12-4|TRBJ1-4|NA
CASSLRVGAENEKLFF
TGTGCCAGCAGTTTAAGGGTCGGGGCGGAGAATGAAAAACTGTTTTTT
>NA|TRBV2|TRBJ1-2|TRBD1
CAINRGGGYTF
TGTGCCATCAACAGGGGAGGTGGCTACACCTTC
>medium-sized|TRBV29-1|TRBJ1-4|TRBD1
CSVLTTGGDGTNEKLFF
TGCAGCGTCCTAACGACAGGGGGCGACGGAACTAATGAAAAACTGTTTTTT
>large|TRBV29-1|TRBJ2-2|NA
CSVERGKSGELFF
TGCAGCGTCGAACGGGGAAAGTCCGGGGAGCTGTTTTTT
>medium-sized|TRBV7-8|TRBJ2-1|TRBD1
CASSLAGQVYEQFF
TGTGCCAGCAGCTTAGCGGGACAGGTATATGAGCAGTTCTTC
>medium-sized|TRBV20-1|TRBJ1-1|NA
CSARGEWGTEAFF
TGCAGTGCTAGAGGGGAATGGGGGACTGAAGCTTTCTTT
>medium-sized|TRBV12-3/TRBV12-4|TRBJ2-5|NA
CASSSVLRQETQYF
TGTGCCAGCAGCTCGGTGCTTAGGCAAGAGACCCAGTACTTC
>hyperexpanded|TRBV25-1|TRBJ2-1|TRBD2
CASSEVAGGPRSDEQFF
TGTGCCAGCAGTGAGGTAGCGGGGGGCCCCCGTTCGGATGAGCAGTTCTTC
>NA|TRBV30|TRBJ1-1|NA
CAWSEENTEAFF
TGTGCCTGGAGTGAGGAGAACACTGAAGCTTTCTTT
>medium-sized|TRBV28|TRBJ1-1|NA
CATKEQGFTEAFF
TGTGCCACCAAGGAGCAGGGGTTCACTGAAGCTTTCTTT
>large|TRBV19|TRBJ2-7|NA
CASSIFDTYEQYF
TGTGCCAGTAGTATCTTTGATACCTACGAGCAGTACTTC
>medium-sized|TRBV20-1|TRBJ1-2|NA
CSARDPGQNHYGYTF
TGCAGTGCTAGAGATCCAGGACAGAATCACTATGGCTACACCTTC
>large|TRBV19|TRBJ2-7|NA
CASSMDRGAAFYEQYF
TGTGCCAGTAGTATGGATCGGGGGGCGGCCTTCTACGAGCAGTACTTC
>large|TRBV29-1|TRBJ2-7|TRBD2
CSVDSGRDEQYF
TGCAGCGTTGACAGCGGGAGAGACGAGCAGTACTTC
>medium-sized|TRBV29-1|TRBJ2-2|NA
CSVDGGTGELFF
TGCAGCGTTGACGGGGGAACCGGGGAGCTGTTTTTT
>medium-sized|TRBV19|TRBJ2-6|NA
CASTGTSSGANVLTF
TGTGCCAGTACAGGGACAAGCTCTGGGGCCAACGTCCTGACTTTC
>medium-sized|TRBV5-4|TRBJ2-7|NA
CASSNRDKTYEQYF
TGTGCCAGCAGCAACCGGGACAAGACCTACGAGCAGTACTTC
>NA|TRBV7-3|TRBJ2-1|NA
CASSSDGNEQFF
TGTGCCAGCAGCTCTGACGGAAATGAGCAGTTCTTC
>large|TRBV7-2|TRBJ2-3|NA
CASSFLGRADTQYF
TGTGCCAGCAGCTTCCTGGGCAGGGCAGATACGCAGTATTTT
>medium-sized|TRBV19|TRBJ2-3|NA
CASREAMSTDTQYF
TGTGCCAGCAGGGAGGCGATGAGCACAGATACGCAGTATTTT
>large|TRBV12-3/TRBV12-4|TRBJ1-3|NA
CASRPDSGNTIYF
TGTGCCAGCAGACCGGACTCTGGAAACACCATATATTTT
>medium-sized|TRBV9|TRBJ2-1|NA
CASSVGGVRNEQFF
TGTGCCAGCAGCGTAGGTGGGGTCCGCAATGAGCAGTTCTTC
>medium-sized|TRBV12-3/TRBV12-4|TRBJ2-3|NA
CASSLVAGSWTDTQYF
TGTGCCAGCAGTTTAGTCGCGGGGTCGTGGACAGATACGCAGTATTTT
>medium-sized|TRBV7-2|TRBJ2-3|NA
CASSLVGDTQYF
TGTGCCAGCAGCTTAGTCGGGGATACGCAGTATTTT
>medium-sized|TRBV20-1|TRBJ2-3|NA
CSARPLDTQYF
TGCAGTGCTAGGCCTCTAGATACGCAGTATTTT
>large|TRBV2|TRBJ2-7|TRBD2
CASSAVAGASYEQYF
TGTGCCAGCAGTGCGGTAGCGGGGGCCTCCTACGAGCAGTACTTC
>hyperexpanded|TRBV3-1|TRBJ2-1|NA
CASSPPGDSAYNEQFF
TGTGCCAGCAGCCCCCCCGGTGACTCCGCCTACAATGAGCAGTTCTTC
>few|TRBV4-3|TRBJ1-4|NA
CASSQEGGGAREKLFF
TGCGCCAGCAGCCAAGAGGGCGGGGGCGCGAGGGAAAAACTGTTTTTT
>large|TRBV19|TRBJ2-1|NA
CASRSPDGFNEQFF
TGTGCCAGTAGGAGCCCGGACGGGTTTAATGAGCAGTTCTTC
>medium-sized|TRBV4-2|TRBJ1-1|NA
CASSQVEGSTTEAFF
TGTGCCAGCAGCCAAGTCGAGGGGTCTACCACTGAAGCTTTCTTT
>large|TRBV12-3/TRBV12-4|TRBJ2-2|NA
CASRAGTFNTGELFF
TGTGCCAGCAGGGCCGGGACATTCAACACCGGGGAGCTGTTTTTT
>large|TRBV19|TRBJ2-1|NA
CASSINAVNEQFF
TGTGCCAGTAGTATAAATGCCGTCAATGAGCAGTTCTTC
>large|TRBV2|TRBJ2-5|NA
CASSEPSDVRTQYF
TGTGCCAGCAGTGAACCTAGCGACGTCCGGACCCAGTACTTC